The next 28 T cell receptor beta chains were all read from a single sample in a study of cytomegalovirus exposure and HLA in healthy donors. With 60 Vbeta and 13 Jbeta primers, the PCR was carried out. The protocol was immunoSEQ multiplex PCR, while the TCRdb copy is restricted to in-frame clones and leaves out a portion. Among tens of thousands of clones listed, around four fifths were seen once. Sequenced sample: PBMCs. The receptors originated from a male donor in good health and CMV-seropositive.

For this clone: Within the sample, other DNA sequences also encode this same CDR3. The chain links TRBV7-3 to TRBJ2-3; TRBD2 agrees at 10 bases. Germline CDR1 is SGHTA and CDR2 is FQGTGA. J was trimmed by 5 bases and V by 5 bases; bases with no gene match: 7. The CDR3 runs to 15 residues. CDR3 bases: TGTGCCAGCAGCCGTGGGGAGCGGGAGGGAGATACGCAGTATTTT. Amino acids: CASSRGEREGDTQYF.

V and J are TRBV28 and TRBJ2-7; maybe TRBD1 (7 bases). Trimming cost V 3 bases and J 1 base, with 10 bases left between them. CDR3 size: 14 residues. Germline V gene data show CDR1 as MDHEN and CDR2 as SYDVKM. As DNA, the CDR3 is TGTGCCAGCAGTTTCTCAGGGGGGTCCTACGAGCAGTACTTC. Amino acids: CASSFSGGSYEQYF.

This chain joins TRBV5-1 and TRBJ2-2; 11 positions match TRBD2. This CDR3 has 15 amino acids. Germline values: CDR1 SGHRS, CDR2 YFSETQ. Trimming took 4 bases from V and 7 from J; bases not matched to a gene: 6. The CDR3 nucleotides are TGCGCCAGCAGCGCCACCGGGACTAGCGGCGGGGAGCTGTTTTTT. It yields the protein CASSATGTSGGELFF.

The rearrangement uses TRBV6-5 and TRBJ2-2, with D possibly matching TRBD2 (6 bases). The V gene's germline CDR1 is MNHEY and CDR2 SVGAGI. V lost 4 bases and J lost 1, with 10 bases in between. The CDR3 runs 15 residues. The CDR3 spells CASSSGTQNTGELFF. CDR3 nucleotide sequence: TGTGCCAGCAGTTCCGGGACTCAGAACACCGGGGAGCTGTTTTTT.

The chain employs TRBV30 and TRBJ1-5; D possibly corresponds to TRBD1 (6 bases). CDR3 length: 14 residues. V gave up 4 bases and J gave up 3 bases, with 13 bases separating them. Germline CDR1 and CDR2: GTSNPN and SVGIG (reference sequence). CDR3 sequence (DNA): TGTGCCTGGAACCGCGGACAGCACAATCAGCCCCAGCATTTT. Its protein product is CAWNRGQHNQPQHF.

The CDR3 loop reads CASSSRTGTYEQYF. The CDR3 nucleotides read TGTGCCAGCAGTTCTAGGACAGGTACCTACGAGCAGTACTTC. This chain uses TRBV6-5 with TRBJ2-5, with TRBD1 matching 7 bases. The better agreement between TRBJ2-7 and the DNA end casts doubt on the J call. CDR3 size: 14 residues. Germline CDR1 reads MNHEY; CDR2 reads SVGAGI.

This clone has a handful of counts. V usage is TRBV10-3 and J usage is TRBJ2-2; D is perhaps TRBD1 (6 bases). CDR1 and CDR2 from the germline V gene are ENHRY and SYGVKD. Between the trimmed V and J ends, which lost 2 bases and 4 bases, there was a span of 14 bases. This CDR3 region has 16 residues. The CDR3 sequence: CAISEGWDTFTGELFF. CDR3 bases: TGTGCCATCAGTGAGGGGTGGGACACATTCACCGGGGAGCTGTTTTTT.

The chain joins TRBV9 to TRBJ1-1, with TRBD1 matching 10 bases. The CDR3 has 15 residues. The germline V gene has CDR1 SGDLS and CDR2 YYNGEE. Unmatched junction bases numbered 6, after V lost 2 bases and J lost 5 bases. The CDR3: CASSVTGQGRTEAFF. Written as DNA, the CDR3 is TGTGCCAGCAGCGTCACGGGACAGGGGCGGACTGAAGCTTTCTTT.

The rearrangement uses TRBV6-5 and TRBJ2-1; 9 nucleotides match TRBD1. CDR1 and CDR2 (germline): MNHEY, SVGAGI. Trimming at V came to 7 bases and at J to 8 bases, leaving 6 bases not matched to a gene. The length of the CDR3 is 13 residues. The CDR3 DNA reads TGTGCCAGCATTAACAGGGGGCTGGATGAGCAGTTCTTC. Amino acids: CASINRGLDEQFF.

The chain couples TRBV9 to TRBJ2-2; no clear D gene. The CDR3 consists of 15 residues. Germline CDR1 SGDLS, CDR2 YYNGEE. V lost 3 bases and J 1 base, leaving 10 bases between the germline ends. CDR3 sequence (DNA): TGTGCCAGCAGCGGGGCCGTAGGGAACACCGGGGAGCTGTTTTTT. Its translation: CASSGAVGNTGELFF.

This clone has a handful of counts. The CDR3 is CASGFRQSEAFF. CDR3 DNA sequence: TGTGCTAGTGGTTTCAGACAGTCTGAAGCTTTCTTT. The V gene is TRBV12-5, the J gene TRBJ1-1, with D possibly being TRBD1 (5 bases). V shed 3 bases and J shed 6 bases, with 8 bases lying between them. This CDR3 has 12 amino acids. CDR1 LGHNT and CDR2 FRNRAP come from the germline V gene.

The chain carries TRBV27 and TRBJ1-1; D is unclear. CDR3 length: 14 amino acids. The V end was cut by 2 bases, the J end by 4 bases, with 11 bases between. Germline V lookup: CDR1 MNHEY, CDR2 SMNVEV (reference sequence). The CDR3 nucleotides read TGTGCCAGCAGTTTAATTAGCGTTGGCACTGAAGCTTTCTTT. Protein: CASSLISVGTEAFF.

The chain joins TRBV15 to TRBJ2-7; D gene unclear. The V and J ends lost 1 base and 7 bases respectively, with 5 bases between them. Germline V CDR1 and CDR2: LNHNV, YYDKDF (reference sequence). The CDR3 spans 11 residues. CDR3 sequence: CATSRGREQYF. The CDR3 DNA reads TGTGCCACCAGCAGAGGCAGAGAGCAGTACTTC.

V gene TRBV27 combines with J gene TRBJ1-3; 9 bases line up with TRBD1. Unmatched junction bases numbered 4, after V lost 5 bases and J lost 2 bases. Germline-derived CDR1 and CDR2 are MNHEY and SMNVEV (reference sequence). The CDR3 spans 15 residues. In DNA form, the CDR3 reads TGTGCCAGCAGTGCCTACAGGGGGCCTGGAAACACCATATATTTT. Protein product: CASSAYRGPGNTIYF.

The V gene is TRBV5-1, the J gene TRBJ2-3; TRBD1 matches at 8 bases. Per the germline V gene, CDR1 is SGHRS and CDR2 is YFSETQ. The CDR3 loop spans 15 amino acids. With 4 bases clipped from V and 3 bases from J, the junction kept 7 bases outside the gene matches. The CDR3 protein is CASSPRTGLTDTQYF. For the CDR3, the DNA is TGCGCCAGCAGCCCCCGGACAGGGTTGACAGATACGCAGTATTTT.

The genes are TRBV19 and TRBJ1-5; the match to TRBD1 covers 11 bases. With 4 bases clipped from V and 5 bases from J, the junction kept 1 base outside the gene matches. CDR1 and CDR2 from the germline V gene are LNHDA and SQIVND (reference sequence). The CDR3 extends over 14 amino acids. CDR3 in amino acids: CASSKGQGDQPQHF. The CDR3 coding sequence is TGTGCCAGTAGTAAGGGACAGGGGGATCAGCCCCAGCATTTT. Drawing the rest from reference TRBV19 and TRBJ1-5, the complete variable domain is DGGITQSPKYLFRKEGQNVTLSCEQNLNHDAMYWYRQDPGQGLRLIYYSQIVNDFQKGDIAEGYSVSREKKESFPLTVTSAQKNPTAFYLCASSKGQGDQPQHFGDGTRLSIL.

This chain connects TRBV28 to TRBJ1-3; tentatively, D is TRBD1 (5 bases). The CDR3 consists of 15 residues. V was shortened by 5 bases and J by 2 bases, with 13 bases between the two germline ends. CDR1 MDHEN and CDR2 SYDVKM come from the germline V gene. CDR3 bases: TGTGCCAGCAGTCCCACGGGGGGGGCTGGAAACACCATATATTTT. Its translation is CASSPTGGAGNTIYF.

The chain combines TRBV2 with TRBJ1-4, with TRBD1 identical over 8 bases. Germline CDR1 SNHLY, CDR2 FYNNEI. The CDR3 is made up of 17 amino acids. With V trimmed by 4 bases and J by 7 bases, 14 bases remained unmatched. The CDR3 DNA sequence: TGTGCCAGCAGTGGTCGTCTAATAGGACAGGGCGGTGAAAAACTGTTTTTT. Amino acids: CASSGRLIGQGGEKLFF. Looking up the rest from reference TRBV2 and TRBJ1-4 gives the full variable domain: EPEVTQTPSHQVTQMGQEVILRCVPISNHLYFYWYRQILGQKVEFLVSFYNNEISEKSEIFDDQFSVERPDGSNFTLKIRSTKLEDSAMYFCASSGRLIGQGGEKLFFGSGTQLSVL.

This clone came up a few times. This chain joins TRBV7-6 and TRBJ2-7; D not certain. V shed 2 bases and J shed 1 base, with 6 bases lying between them. In germline, CDR1 is SGHVS, CDR2 FNYEAQ. This CDR3 spans 13 amino acids. The DNA of the CDR3 is TGTGCCAGCAGCTTACAACAGTCCTACGAGCAGTACTTC. Translated: CASSLQQSYEQYF. The entire variable domain, with the rest obtained from reference TRBV7-6 and TRBJ2-7, is as follows: GAGVSQSPRYKVTKRGQDVALRCDPISGHVSLYWYRQALGQGPEFLTYFNYEAQQDKSGLPNDRFSAERPEGSISTLTIQRTEQRDSAMYRCASSLQQSYEQYFGPGTRLTVT.

The V and J genes are TRBV7-9 and TRBJ2-3; 11 nucleotides agree with TRBD2. The CDR3 sequence is 18 residues long. After removal of 2 bases from V and 1 base from J, the junction contained 8 bases not matched to a gene. Germline CDR1 reads SEHNR; CDR2 reads FQNEAQ (reference sequence). The CDR3 reads CASSLSSLAGGGTDTQYF. DNA for the CDR3: TGTGCCAGCAGCTTAAGCTCCCTAGCGGGAGGTGGCACAGATACGCAGTATTTT.

The chain uses TRBV2 and TRBJ1-5; a weak D match, TRBD1 (6 bases). V was trimmed by 6 bases and J by 6 bases, leaving 18 bases between them. The CDR3 is 15 residues long. Germline CDR1 SNHLY, CDR2 FYNNEI. CDR3 residues: CASRSQGEGIQPQHF. CDR3 DNA: TGTGCCAGCAGGTCACAGGGAGAGGGTATTCAGCCCCAGCATTTT.

The rearrangement joins TRBV6-5 to TRBJ1-2; D may be TRBD1 (6 bases). V was clipped by 0 bases and J by 6 bases, with 14 bases between them. This CDR3 contains 15 residues. Germline CDR1 is MNHEY and CDR2 is SVGAGI. This chain's CDR3 is CASSYSRGGADGYTF. DNA of the CDR3: TGTGCCAGCAGTTACTCGCGCGGGGGGGCCGATGGCTACACCTTC.

This clone was seen a few times. The gene calls are TRBV5-1 and TRBJ2-7, with 8 bases fitting TRBD1. Trimming removed 4 bases from V and 5 bases from J; junction bases left unmatched: 11. CDR3 size: 15 residues. Germline values: CDR1 SGHRS, CDR2 YFSETQ. CDR3 nucleotide sequence: TGCGCCAGCAGCGCTACACCCGGACAGGGCAACGAGCAGTACTTC. It encodes CASSATPGQGNEQYF. Drawing the rest from reference TRBV5-1 and TRBJ2-7, the complete variable domain is KAGVTQTPRYLIKTRGQQVTLSCSPISGHRSVSWYQQTPGQGLQFLFEYFSETQRNKGNFPGRFSGRQFSNSRSEMNVSTLELGDSALYLCASSATPGQGNEQYFGPGTRLTVT.

The chain couples TRBV2 to TRBJ2-7; possible D gene TRBD2, 6 bases. The germline V gene encodes CDR1 SNHLY and CDR2 FYNNEI. V lost 5 bases to trimming and J lost 7 bases, with 18 bases between them. The CDR3 is made up of 14 amino acids. The CDR3 coding sequence is TGTGCCAGCAGTCTCCAGCGGAACCTAGCGGAGCAGTACTTC. Translation: CASSLQRNLAEQYF.

This clone was detected a few times. V gene TRBV19 combines with J gene TRBJ1-1, with a possible D match to TRBD1 (6 bases). V lost 5 bases to trimming and J lost 1 base, with 8 bases between them. The CDR3 loop spans 13 amino acids. Germline lookup yields CDR1 LNHDA and CDR2 SQIVND (reference sequence). This chain's CDR3 is CASSLQGNTEAFF. CDR3 in DNA: TGTGCCAGTAGTTTACAGGGGAACACTGAAGCTTTCTTT.

This clone is a singleton in its sample. V usage is TRBV7-2 and J usage is TRBJ2-4; 8 bases map to TRBD2. The length of the CDR3 is 13 residues. The V and J ends lost 3 bases and 8 bases, in that order; junction bases with no gene match: 3. The germline CDR1 and CDR2 sequences are SGHTA and FQGNSA. Here the CDR3 reads CASSFREGDIQYF. CDR3 coding DNA: TGTGCCAGCAGCTTTCGGGAGGGGGACATTCAGTACTTC.

V gene TRBV7-3 combines with J gene TRBJ2-3; 7 bases fit TRBD2. V was pared by 5 bases and J by 4 bases, with 6 bases of the junction left unmatched. CDR1 is SGHTA, CDR2 FQGTGA, per germline. This CDR3 is 14 amino acids long. The CDR3: CASSRGDSSDTQYF. The CDR3 DNA follows: TGTGCCAGCAGCCGGGGGGACTCTTCAGATACGCAGTATTTT.

This clone was counted a few times. J is TRBJ1-3 and V is TRBV30, with a possible D match to TRBD1 (5 bases). From germline, CDR1 is GTSNPN and CDR2 SVGIG (reference sequence). The CDR3 extends over 15 amino acids. V dropped 3 bases and J dropped 0 bases, with 12 bases sitting between them. DNA for the CDR3: TGTGCCTGGAGGGTCTCAGGGAACTCTGGAAACACCATATATTTT. This encodes CAWRVSGNSGNTIYF.